The text below deals with one TCR beta chain. The CDR3 contains 15 residues. Germline V gene data show CDR1 as SGHAT and CDR2 as FQNNGV. The trim removed 0 bases at V and 5 bases at J, leaving 3 bases unmatched. This sample is part of a study of T cell responses to AZD1222 COVID-19 vaccine. The data were produced by immunoSEQ multiplex PCR, yet TCRdb's version contains in-frame clones alone and is incomplete. The table shows about 79,000 clones, with 80% occurring only once. The sample in question was peripheral blood, obtained on day 0 of AZD1222 vaccination. The sequence came from an adult in good health. The chain carries TRBV11-2 and TRBJ2-7; 11 bases align to TRBD2. The CDR3 region is CASSLELAGANEQYF. The CDR3 bases are TGTGCCAGCAGCTTAGAACTAGCGGGAGCTAACGAGCAGTACTTC.